This T cell receptor (beta chain) was obtained from a study of cytotoxic CD8 clonotypes in ibrutinib-treated CLL. Study findings and constraints: Few clonotypes were public, and these shrank or held steady under treatment.

CDR1 SEHNR and CDR2 FQNEAQ come from the germline V gene (reference sequence). V dropped 1 base and J dropped 9 bases, with 16 bases sitting between them. CDR3 length equals 16 residues. Only one count was recorded for this clone. Its antigen remains unidentified. TCRdb keeps only in-frame clones here, not all; method: immunoSEQ multiplex PCR. The table shows 30,000 to 40,000 clones, with roughly two thirds occurring only once. This chain connects TRBV7-9 to TRBJ1-6, with a tentative D call TRBD1 (6 bases). The TCR comes from a human donor with chronic lymphocytic leukemia. The material sequenced was PBMCs, taken at disease progression, from a patient treated with ibrutinib. CDR3 amino acids: CASSLVEGGRASPLHF. The DNA of the CDR3 is TGTGCCAGCAGCTTAGTAGAGGGGGGGCGCGCTTCACCCCTCCACTTT.